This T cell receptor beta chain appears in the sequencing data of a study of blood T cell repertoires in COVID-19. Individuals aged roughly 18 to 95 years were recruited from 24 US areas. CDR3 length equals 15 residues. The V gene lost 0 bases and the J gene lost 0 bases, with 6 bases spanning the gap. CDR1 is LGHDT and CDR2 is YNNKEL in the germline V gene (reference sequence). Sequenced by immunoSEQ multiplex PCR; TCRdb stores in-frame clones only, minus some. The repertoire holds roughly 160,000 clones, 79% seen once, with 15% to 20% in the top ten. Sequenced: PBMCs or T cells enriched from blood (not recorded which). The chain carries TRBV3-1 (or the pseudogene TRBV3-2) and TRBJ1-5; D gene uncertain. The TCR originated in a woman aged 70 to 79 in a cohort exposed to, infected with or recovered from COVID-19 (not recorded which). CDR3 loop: CASSQDYFSNQPQHF. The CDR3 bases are TGTGCCAGCAGCCAAGACTACTTTAGCAATCAGCCCCAGCATTTT.